The clone carrying this TCR beta chain was detected many times. Its antigen is undetermined. CDR1 is SGHKS and CDR2 is YYEKEE in the germline V gene (reference sequence). V was clipped by 5 bases and J by 2 bases, with 17 bases between them. The CDR3 covers 15 residues. The data derive from a study of liver allograft versus peripheral blood T cells. Background on the study: Recipients' peripheral blood T cell receptor repertoires were compared with those in transplanted livers.

TCRdb re-called the reads through MiXCR, storing one row per CDR3 protein. The sample has about 2,500 distinct CDR3 sequences; approximately 20% are singletons. Study results and caveats: Within liver allografts, T cell receptor repertoires were reportedly different from those in peripheral blood.

This receptor was identified in a human patient who had a liver transplant. Certain T cells may be donor cells from the graft. This rearrangement joins TRBV5-5 to TRBJ2-7, with a tentative D call TRBD1 (6 bases). This CDR3 is CASSSTGSSAYEQYF. The CDR3 nucleotides read TGTGCCAGCAGTTCCACAGGGTCCTCCGCCTACGAGCAGTACTTC.